One sample yielded the 24 T cell receptor beta chains listed below, sequenced in a study of CD8+ T cells in alopecia areata. Treatment defined: oral pan-JAK inhibitor, 5-10 mg twice daily. Following RNA extraction, reverse transcription yielded cDNA that acted as the sequencing template. Only in-frame clones appear in the TCRdb table, and some are missing; sequencing was by immunoSEQ multiplex PCR. The sample has tens of thousands of clones, about three quarters seen once. Sequencing used CD8+ T cells sorted from blood, obtained at week 44, from a patient treated with tofacitinib. The receptors were gathered from a human donor with alopecia areata.

DNA of the CDR3: TGTGCCAGCAGTTCGCCCTTGAGCGGATTAAACACCGGGGAGCTGTTTTTT. Translation gives CASSSPLSGLNTGELFF. The V gene is TRBV27, the J gene TRBJ2-2, with a possible D match to TRBD2 (5 bases). The ends were cut back, 4 bases at V and 2 bases at J, with 17 bases in the middle. The CDR3 totals 17 residues. CDR1 and CDR2 from the germline V gene are MNHEY and SMNVEV (reference sequence).

V usage is TRBV27 and J usage is TRBJ1-6; D unresolved. Germline V gene lookup returns CDR1 MNHEY and CDR2 SMNVEV (reference sequence). The CDR3 totals 17 residues. Trimming took 1 base from V and 0 from J, leaving 10 bases between them. The CDR3 nucleotides read TGTGCCAGCAGTTTATTGCGGACGAGCTCCTATAATTCACCCCTCCACTTT. As protein: CASSLLRTSSYNSPLHF.

CDR3 nucleotide sequence: TGCGCCAGCTCAGGGGGCTTAACCGGGGAGCTGTTTTTT. Its protein product is CASSGGLTGELFF. This sequence joins TRBV5-1 and TRBJ2-2; 8 bases are a match to TRBD1. Unmatched junction bases numbered 4, after V lost 7 bases and J lost 5 bases. The CDR3 length is 13 residues. CDR1 and CDR2 from the germline V gene are SGHRS and YFSETQ. Complete variable domain (other parts from reference TRBV5-1 and TRBJ2-2): KAGVTQTPRYLIKTRGQQVTLSCSPISGHRSVSWYQQTPGQGLQFLFEYFSETQRNKGNFPGRFSGRQFSNSRSEMNVSTLELGDSALYLCASSGGLTGELFFGEGSRLTVL.

A few counts support this clone. V usage is TRBV6-4 and J usage is TRBJ2-3; 13 bases agree with TRBD2. With 5 bases clipped from V and 4 bases from J, the junction kept 3 bases outside the gene matches. The CDR3 runs 15 residues. The germline V gene has CDR1 MRHNA and CDR2 SNTAGT. CDR3 nucleotides: TGTGCCAGCAGTTATACTAGCGGGGGGGCAGATACGCAGTATTTT. Translated, it gives CASSYTSGGADTQYF.

This clone was counted between two and nine times. This rearrangement joins TRBV10-2 to TRBJ1-5, with D maybe TRBD1 (5 bases). This CDR3 spans 14 amino acids. Trimming left V 3 bases short and J 2 bases short, with 8 bases between. Germline-derived CDR1 and CDR2 are WSHSY and SAAADI. The CDR3 bases are TGCGCCAGCAGTGATCAAGGGGGCAATCAGCCCCAGCATTTT. This translates into CASSDQGGNQPQHF.

The V and J genes are TRBV2 and TRBJ2-1, with D possibly called TRBD1 or TRBD2 (5 bases each). Germline values: CDR1 SNHLY, CDR2 FYNNEI. The CDR3 sequence is 13 residues long. CDR3 coding DNA: TGTGCGCCGGCAGAGGGGCTCAACAATGAGCAGTTCTTC. Translating it yields CAPAEGLNNEQFF.

This clone was detected a few times. This chain links TRBV30 with TRBJ2-7; D may be TRBD1 (5 bases). The CDR3 sequence is 13 residues long. The V gene lost 2 bases and the J gene lost 2 bases, with 10 bases spanning the gap. CDR1 GTSNPN and CDR2 SVGIG come from the germline V gene (reference sequence). CDR3 DNA sequence: TGTGCCTGGAGTTCGGGCAGGGCCTACGAGCAGTACTTC. The encoded protein is CAWSSGRAYEQYF.

The gene calls are TRBV6-6 and TRBJ2-7; the D call may be TRBD1 or TRBD2 (5 bases each). Germline loops: CDR1 MNHNY, CDR2 SVGAGI (reference sequence). The CDR3 has 14 residues. V was pared by 5 bases and J by 2 bases, with 13 bases between. DNA of the CDR3: TGTGCCAGCAGTGGGGACGTTACCACCTACGAGCAGTACTTC. It specifies CASSGDVTTYEQYF.

Here the CDR3 reads CATSRDRGEPLHF. CDR3 nucleotide sequence: TGTGCCACCAGCAGAGATCGAGGGGAACCCCTCCACTTT. The rearrangement uses TRBV15 and TRBJ1-6; a possible D gene is TRBD1 (5 bases). V was pared by 0 bases and J by 12 bases, with 9 bases between. The CDR3 sequence is 13 residues long. Germline V gene data show CDR1 as LNHNV and CDR2 as YYDKDF (reference sequence).

This clone was recorded once. The chain is built from TRBV5-6 and TRBJ2-7, with D maybe TRBD1 (5 bases). The CDR3 is made up of 15 amino acids. Germline V lookup: CDR1 SGHDT, CDR2 YYEEEE. The V end lost 4 bases, the J end lost 0 bases, and 14 bases lay between the germline ends. CDR3 region: CASSTTRESSYEQYF. CDR3 sequence (DNA): TGTGCCAGCAGCACAACCAGGGAAAGCTCCTACGAGCAGTACTTC. The whole variable domain, filled in from reference TRBV5-6 and TRBJ2-7, reads DAGVTQSPTHLIKTRGQQVTLRCSPKSGHDTVSWYQQALGQGPQFIFQYYEEEERQRGNFPDRFSGHQFPNYSSELNVNALLLGDSALYLCASSTTRESSYEQYFGPGTRLTVT.

The chain has TRBV27 and TRBJ2-3; possibly TRBD1 for D (6 bases). V lost 3 bases to trimming and J lost 2 bases, with 12 bases between them. The germline V gene has CDR1 MNHEY and CDR2 SMNVEV (reference sequence). This CDR3 comprises 15 residues. In DNA, the CDR3 is TGTGCCAGCAGTTTGGGGAACAGGGTCACAGATACGCAGTATTTT. Its translation is CASSLGNRVTDTQYF.

The rearrangement joins TRBV27 to TRBJ2-5; D is perhaps TRBD1 or TRBD2 (5 bases each). Germline V gene sequence: CDR1 MNHEY, CDR2 SMNVEV (reference sequence). The CDR3 sequence is 17 residues long. The germline V and J ends were trimmed by 2 bases and 4 bases, with 20 bases remaining between them. As DNA, the CDR3 is TGTGCCAGCAGTTTAGGGTCGGGGTGGGGGAGCGGAGAGACCCAGTACTTC. It encodes CASSLGSGWGSGETQYF.

The genes are TRBV9 and TRBJ2-3; 11 bases match TRBD1. CDR3 length equals 15 residues. CDR1 and CDR2 from the germline V gene are SGDLS and YYNGEE. V dropped 4 bases and J dropped 3; count of bases not matched to a gene: 4. The DNA of the CDR3 is TGTGCCAGCAGCTCCGGACAGGGGGCTACAGATACGCAGTATTTT. Translation: CASSSGQGATDTQYF.

The gene calls are TRBV11-2 and TRBJ2-1; D could derive from TRBD1 or TRBD2 (6 bases each). This CDR3 spans 15 amino acids. The V gene's germline CDR1 is SGHAT and CDR2 FQNNGV. V dropped 0 bases and J dropped 8 bases, with 14 bases sitting between them. The CDR3: CASSLEYLGGDEQFF. The DNA of the CDR3 is TGTGCCAGCAGCTTAGAGTATTTGGGGGGCGATGAGCAGTTCTTC.

This clone was picked up a small number of times. The chain carries TRBV29-1 and TRBJ1-2; maybe TRBD1 (5 bases). This CDR3 contains 14 residues. Germline V gives CDR1 SQVTM, CDR2 ANQGSEA. Trimming left V 0 bases short and J 2 bases short, with 10 bases between. Written as DNA, the CDR3 is TGCAGCGTTGAAGATAGGGGTAGGAACTATGGCTACACCTTC. Its translation is CSVEDRGRNYGYTF.

The V call is TRBV19, the J call TRBJ2-1; the D gene is possibly TRBD1 (5 bases). Germline loops: CDR1 LNHDA, CDR2 SQIVND (reference sequence). Trimming cost V 5 bases and J 4 bases, with 9 bases left between them. The CDR3 spans 13 residues. CDR3 in DNA: TGTGCCAGTAGTCCAAAGGGGTACAATGAGCAGTTCTTC. This translates into CASSPKGYNEQFF.

The chain couples TRBV27 to TRBJ1-5; 7 nucleotides agree with TRBD1. Germline loops: CDR1 MNHEY, CDR2 SMNVEV (reference sequence). V lost 5 bases to trimming and J lost 6 bases; unmatched junction nucleotides: 4. This CDR3 contains 13 residues. This CDR3 reads CASSRQGVQPQHF. CDR3 in DNA: TGTGCCAGCAGTAGACAGGGTGTTCAGCCCCAGCATTTT.

The chain employs TRBV12-5 and TRBJ1-6; the D is unclear. V was cut by 1 base and J by 9 bases, with 16 bases left in between. CDR3 length: 16 residues. In germline, CDR1 is LGHNT, CDR2 FRNRAP. The CDR3 region is CASGLDQRTFRSPLHF. CDR3 in DNA: TGTGCTAGTGGTTTGGACCAACGGACGTTTCGTTCACCCCTCCACTTT.

The genes are TRBV18 and TRBJ2-7; D may be TRBD1 or TRBD2 (7 bases each). V dropped 3 bases and J dropped 1 base, with 13 bases sitting between them. This CDR3 is built from 15 residues. Germline lookup yields CDR1 KGHSH and CDR2 LQKENI. The CDR3 coding sequence is TGTGCCAGCTCACCCGACAGGGAGGGTTCCTACGAGCAGTACTTC. Translating gives CASSPDREGSYEQYF.

V usage is TRBV4-3 and J usage is TRBJ1-1; D remains ambiguous. The CDR3 has 14 residues. V was clipped by 4 bases and J by 2 bases, with 11 bases between them. Per germline, CDR1 LGHNA and CDR2 YSLEER. Here the CDR3 reads CASSPSVGNTEAFF. Here the CDR3 DNA reads TGCGCCAGCAGCCCCTCGGTAGGAAACACTGAAGCTTTCTTT.

This chain links TRBV7-6 with TRBJ2-5, with a tentative D call TRBD2 (5 bases). V gave up 5 bases and J gave up 2 bases, with 15 bases separating them. The CDR3 length is 15 residues. In germline, CDR1 is SGHVS, CDR2 FNYEAQ. The DNA for the CDR3 is TGTGCCAGCAGCCGAGACACTAGGAGTCAAGAGACCCAGTACTTC. It encodes CASSRDTRSQETQYF.

The chain joins TRBV7-9 to TRBJ1-1, with a tentative D call TRBD1 (6 bases). Germline V gives CDR1 SEHNR, CDR2 FQNEAQ (reference sequence). V lost 6 bases and J lost 5, with 16 bases in between. This CDR3 has 14 amino acids. The chain's CDR3 is CASRPRQGNTEAFF. Written as DNA, the CDR3 is TGTGCCAGCAGGCCCCGCCAGGGGAATACTGAAGCTTTCTTT. The full variable domain, in which reference TRBV7-9 and TRBJ1-1 provide the parts outside the CDR3, is DTGVSQNPRHKITKRGQNVTFRCDPISEHNRLYWYRQTLGQGPEFLTYFQNEAQLEKSRLLSDRFSAERPKGSFSTLEIQRTEQGDSAMYLCASRPRQGNTEAFFGQGTRLTVV.

This rearrangement joins TRBV9 to TRBJ2-7; no clear D. The CDR3 length is 15 residues. V shed 0 bases and J shed 2 bases, with 12 bases lying between them. The germline CDR1 and CDR2 sequences are SGDLS and YYNGEE. The CDR3 is CASSVGYTSAYEQYF. The DNA of the CDR3 is TGTGCCAGCAGCGTAGGGTACACATCGGCCTACGAGCAGTACTTC.

The chain recombines TRBV5-1 with TRBJ2-7; 9 bases map to TRBD1. From germline, CDR1 is SGHRS and CDR2 YFSETQ. With V trimmed by 0 bases and J by 3 bases, 19 bases remained unmatched. The CDR3 length is 20 residues. CDR3 in DNA: TGCGCCAGCAGCTTGGAAAGGACAGGGGTAGGGCTCTACGGAATCTACGAGCAGTACTTC. Its translation is CASSLERTGVGLYGIYEQYF. Looking up the rest from reference TRBV5-1 and TRBJ2-7 gives the full variable domain: KAGVTQTPRYLIKTRGQQVTLSCSPISGHRSVSWYQQTPGQGLQFLFEYFSETQRNKGNFPGRFSGRQFSNSRSEMNVSTLELGDSALYLCASSLERTGVGLYGIYEQYFGPGTRLTVT.